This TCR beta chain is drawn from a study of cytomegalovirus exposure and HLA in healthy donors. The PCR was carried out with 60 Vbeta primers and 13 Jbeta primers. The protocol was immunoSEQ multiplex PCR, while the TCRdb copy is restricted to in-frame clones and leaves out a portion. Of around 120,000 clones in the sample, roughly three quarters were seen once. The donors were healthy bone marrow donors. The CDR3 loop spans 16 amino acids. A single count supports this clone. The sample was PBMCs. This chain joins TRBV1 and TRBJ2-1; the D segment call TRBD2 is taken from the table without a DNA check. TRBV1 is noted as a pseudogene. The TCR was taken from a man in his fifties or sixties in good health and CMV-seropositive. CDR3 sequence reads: CTSSQVQGLAFDEQFF. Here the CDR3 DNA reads TGCACCAGCAGCCAAGTCCAAGGACTAGCTTTTGATGAGCAGTTCTTC.